Below, 22 T cell receptor beta chains from the same sample are listed, as sequenced in a study of cytomegalovirus exposure and HLA in healthy donors. Primers: 60 Vbeta forward and 13 Jbeta reverse. Profiling relied on immunoSEQ multiplex PCR, and the TCRdb table lists in-frame clones only, not all of them. The table lists approximately 110,000 clones, about 81% of them singletons, with 0.85% to 1.4% in the top ten. Material: PBMCs. All receptors come from a woman in her 30s in good health and CMV-seronegative.

This clone was seen a few times. The J gene is TRBJ1-1, the V gene TRBV11-3; TRBD1 matches 7 bases. This CDR3 has 14 amino acids. Trimming removed 5 bases from V and 2 bases from J; junction bases left unmatched: 5. From germline, CDR1 is SGHNT and CDR2 YENEEA. CDR3 protein: CASSPGTVNTEAFF. The CDR3 bases are TGTGCCAGCAGCCCCGGGACAGTCAACACTGAAGCTTTCTTT.

The CDR3 DNA reads TGTGCCAGCAGCTACGGGGATCGACTAGCGGCCTCCTACAATGAGCAGTTCTTC. It codes for CASSYGDRLAASYNEQFF. V gene TRBV11-2 combines with J gene TRBJ2-1; TRBD2 matches 9 bases. Germline values: CDR1 SGHAT, CDR2 FQNNGV. J lost 0 bases, V lost 4 bases, and 10 bases had no gene match. This CDR3 has 18 amino acids.

The chain links TRBV5-1 to TRBJ1-1, with D unclear. V was clipped by 1 base and J by 0 bases, with 7 bases between them. CDR1 and CDR2 from the germline V gene are SGHRS and YFSETQ. The CDR3 extends over 14 amino acids. The CDR3 DNA reads as TGCGCCAGCAGCTTGTCCGCGATGAACACTGAAGCTTTCTTT. Translating it yields CASSLSAMNTEAFF.

The chain joins TRBV29-1 to TRBJ2-1; a possible D gene is TRBD1 (6 bases). This CDR3 contains 14 residues. The V end lost 4 bases, the J end lost 8 bases, and 18 bases lay between the germline ends. Germline assignment: CDR1 SQVTM and CDR2 ANQGSEA. The CDR3: CSVGGTLPGDEQFF. CDR3 nucleotide sequence: TGCAGCGTTGGGGGGACACTTCCTGGGGATGAGCAGTTCTTC.

The chain has TRBV9 and TRBJ1-6; TRBD1 might be the D (6 bases). Germline V CDR1 and CDR2: SGDLS, YYNGEE. CDR3 size: 15 residues. Trimming stripped 3 bases from V and 13 bases from J, with 20 bases between. CDR3 DNA sequence: TGTGCCAGCAGCGCCACCTACCGGGGCCAGGGGCCCCTCCACTTT. Amino acids: CASSATYRGQGPLHF.

The chain has TRBV18 and TRBJ2-3; D may be TRBD2 (5 bases). This CDR3 region has 12 residues. Germline V CDR1 and CDR2: KGHSH, LQKENI. Trimming shortened V by 0 bases and J by 8 bases, and 6 bases separated the two germline ends. The CDR3 region is CASSPPEGTQYF. In DNA, the CDR3 is TGTGCCAGCTCACCACCCGAGGGTACGCAGTATTTT.

This clone came up a few times. V is TRBV5-6 and J is TRBJ1-1; the D gene is possibly TRBD1 (5 bases). V shed 0 bases and J shed 2 bases, with 14 bases lying between them. Germline V gene lookup returns CDR1 SGHDT and CDR2 YYEEEE. CDR3 size: 16 residues. In DNA form, the CDR3 reads TGTGCCAGCAGCTTGGGTAGGGGTTACGGAAACACTGAAGCTTTCTTT. Residues: CASSLGRGYGNTEAFF.

This chain links TRBV13 with TRBJ1-2; 8 nucleotides match TRBD1. The V segment lost 6 bases and the J segment 2 bases; nucleotides outside the gene matches: 17. Germline CDR1 and CDR2: PRHDT and FYEKMQ (reference sequence). The CDR3 extends over 18 amino acids. The chain's CDR3 is CASRRTLRRQGINYGYTF. CDR3 DNA sequence: TGTGCCAGCAGGCGTACTCTCCGTCGACAGGGGATAAACTATGGCTACACCTTC.

The chain links TRBV5-4 to TRBJ2-1, with D possibly being TRBD1 (6 bases). V was shortened by 2 bases and J by 4 bases, with 7 bases between the two germline ends. CDR1 is SGHNT and CDR2 is YYREEE in the germline V gene (reference sequence). The CDR3 is made up of 13 amino acids. CDR3: CASSLGQYNEQFF. The CDR3 nucleotides are TGTGCCAGCAGCTTAGGACAGTACAATGAGCAGTTCTTC.

The rearrangement links TRBV5-1 to TRBJ2-2; 12 bases align to TRBD2. From germline, CDR1 is SGHRS and CDR2 YFSETQ. J lost 6 bases, V lost 0 bases, and 6 bases had no gene match. The CDR3 has 17 amino acids. Written as DNA, the CDR3 is TGCGCCAGCAGCTTGGCGGCTAGCGGGAGGGCCGCCGGGGAGCTGTTTTTT. Translating it yields CASSLAASGRAAGELFF. Full variable domain (outside the CDR3, taken from reference TRBV5-1 and TRBJ2-2): KAGVTQTPRYLIKTRGQQVTLSCSPISGHRSVSWYQQTPGQGLQFLFEYFSETQRNKGNFPGRFSGRQFSNSRSEMNVSTLELGDSALYLCASSLAASGRAAGELFFGEGSRLTVL.

The rearrangement links TRBV9 to TRBJ2-3; 11 nucleotides align to TRBD1. The CDR3 has 16 residues. CDR1 is SGDLS and CDR2 is YYNGEE in the germline V gene. J was trimmed by 4 bases and V by 3 bases; bases with no gene match: 7. The DNA for the CDR3 is TGTGCCAGCAGCGGACCGGGACAGGGGGAGGCAGATACGCAGTATTTT. Residues: CASSGPGQGEADTQYF.

This clone was seen just once. The rearrangement joins TRBV30 to TRBJ2-1; D not resolved. Germline values: CDR1 GTSNPN, CDR2 SVGIG (reference sequence). The length of the CDR3 is 11 residues. V was shortened by 0 bases and J by 8 bases, with 5 bases between the two germline ends. DNA for the CDR3: TGTGCCTGGAGTGTGTTCGATGAGCAGTTCTTC. This sequence encodes CAWSVFDEQFF.

This chain links TRBV6-1 with TRBJ2-3; unclear D gene. This CDR3 contains 14 residues. CDR1 MNHNS and CDR2 SASEGT come from the germline V gene. V lost 3 bases and J 0 bases, leaving 7 bases between the germline ends. The CDR3 DNA reads as TGTGCCAGCAGTGATCGGAGTAGCACAGATACGCAGTATTTT. It encodes CASSDRSSTDTQYF.

This chain joins TRBV29-1 and TRBJ2-1, with D possibly TRBD1 on 6 matching bases. The CDR3 is 13 amino acids. CDR1 SQVTM and CDR2 ANQGSEA come from the germline V gene. V dropped 4 bases and J dropped 3 bases, with 10 bases sitting between them. CDR3 nucleotides: TGCAGCGTTGTTCAGGACAGCTACAATGAGCAGTTCTTC. Protein sequence: CSVVQDSYNEQFF.

Comments on this clone: Other DNA sequences in the sample encode the same CDR3. The chain couples TRBV11-2 to TRBJ2-5; 14 bases are a match to TRBD2. Germline values: CDR1 SGHAT, CDR2 FQNNGV. The CDR3 is made up of 16 amino acids. Trimming at V came to 1 base and at J to 4 bases, leaving 2 bases not matched to a gene. Written as DNA, the CDR3 is TGTGCCAGCAGCTTAGGACTAGCGGGAGGGCCAGAGACCCAGTACTTC. This sequence encodes CASSLGLAGGPETQYF.

The V call is TRBV6-5, the J call TRBJ1-2; 8 bases are shared with TRBD1. Unmatched junction bases numbered 3, after V lost 5 bases and J lost 7 bases. The CDR3 runs 12 residues. Germline assignment: CDR1 MNHEY and CDR2 SVGAGI. Here the CDR3 reads CASSPGQGGYTF. In nucleotides, the CDR3 is TGTGCCAGCAGTCCCGGACAGGGTGGCTACACCTTC.

The CDR3 nucleotides are TGTGCCAGCAGCCAACTAGCAGATACGCAGTATTTT. It translates to CASSQLADTQYF. The chain carries TRBV11-2 and TRBJ2-3; D may be TRBD2 (5 bases). Germline V gene lookup returns CDR1 SGHAT and CDR2 FQNNGV. This CDR3 is 12 amino acids long. V lost 5 bases to trimming and J lost 4 bases, with 7 bases between them.

This clone was seen only a few times. V is TRBV21-1 and J is TRBJ1-1. TRBV21-1 is noted as a pseudogene. The CDR3 sequence is 14 residues long. In DNA form, the CDR3 reads TGTGCCAGCAAGAGGAATCTACTGAACACTGAAGCTTTCTTT. Its translation: CASKRNLLNTEAFF.

The chain uses TRBV11-2 and TRBJ2-2; TRBD2 agrees at 10 bases. Germline trimming cut 6 bases from V and 7 bases from J; bases unmatched to any gene: 11. The V gene's germline CDR1 is SGHAT and CDR2 FQNNGV. This CDR3 region has 16 residues. The CDR3 region is CASSTRAGGRFGELFF. Written as DNA, the CDR3 is TGTGCCAGCAGTACTCGAGCGGGGGGGCGTTTCGGGGAGCTGTTTTTT.

This chain joins TRBV12-2 and TRBJ2-3; the table names TRBD2, a call not compared with the DNA. TRBV12-2 represents a pseudogene. This CDR3 spans 18 amino acids. The CDR3 here is CASRPLEGREGGGDTQYF. The CDR3 DNA reads TGTGCAAGTCGCCCTTTAGAGGGGCGGGAGGGCGGGGGAGATACGCAGTATTTT.

The chain carries TRBV7-9 and TRBJ1-2; D is uncertain. CDR1 and CDR2 (germline): SEHNR, FQNEAQ (reference sequence). V gave up 3 bases and J gave up 3 bases, with 17 bases separating them. The length of the CDR3 is 16 residues. For the CDR3, the DNA is TGTGCCAGCAGCTTTTCTGCGGAGGCTGGGTACTATGGCTACACCTTC. It codes for CASSFSAEAGYYGYTF. Based on the CDR3 plus reference TRBV7-9 and TRBJ1-2, the full variable domain is DTGVSQNPRHKITKRGQNVTFRCDPISEHNRLYWYRQTLGQGPEFLTYFQNEAQLEKSRLLSDRFSAERPKGSFSTLEIQRTEQGDSAMYLCASSFSAEAGYYGYTFGSGTRLTVV.

This clone was recorded once. The chain recombines TRBV19 with TRBJ1-3; 7 bases are a match to TRBD1. Germline values: CDR1 LNHDA, CDR2 SQIVND (reference sequence). The CDR3 has 16 amino acids. Germline trimming cut 6 bases from V and 0 bases from J; bases unmatched to any gene: 8. The CDR3, as DNA: TGTGCCAGTAGCTACTCGACAGGGTTCTCTGGAAACACCATATATTTT. This sequence encodes CASSYSTGFSGNTIYF.